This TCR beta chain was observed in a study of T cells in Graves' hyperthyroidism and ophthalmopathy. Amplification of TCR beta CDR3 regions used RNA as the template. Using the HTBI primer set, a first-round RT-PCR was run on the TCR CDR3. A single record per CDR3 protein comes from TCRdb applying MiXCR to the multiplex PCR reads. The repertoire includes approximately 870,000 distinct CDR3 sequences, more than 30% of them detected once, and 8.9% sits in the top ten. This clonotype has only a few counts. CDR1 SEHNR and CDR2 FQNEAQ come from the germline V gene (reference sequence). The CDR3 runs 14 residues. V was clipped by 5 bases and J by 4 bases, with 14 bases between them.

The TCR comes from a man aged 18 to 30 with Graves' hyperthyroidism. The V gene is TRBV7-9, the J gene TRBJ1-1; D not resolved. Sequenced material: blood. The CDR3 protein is CASSPFGRPTEAFF. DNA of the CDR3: TGTGCCAGCAGCCCATTTGGGCGGCCCACTGAAGCTTTCTTT.